The source of this TCR beta chain is a study of shared clonotypes between healthy human individuals. Study conclusions and caveats: Generation probability values for non-shared clonotypes were lower than those for clonotypes shared by all four donors. Compared with memory subsets, naive subsets generally had larger estimated richness.

On this clone itself: Its specificity is not known.

The CDR3 loop spans 14 amino acids. Trimming removed 7 bases at V and 0 bases at J, with 8 bases between. Germline V CDR1 and CDR2: SGHDT, YYEEEE. Each PCR replicate from the sorted subsets contained 150 to 250 ng DNA, which is some 32,000 T cell genomes. Source study methods: Filtering differed because ImmunoSEQ produced junction-only sequences that carried no quality scores. Sequenced by immunoSEQ multiplex PCR; TCRdb stores in-frame clones only, minus some. V and J calls and clone size are those listed in that table; D and trimming were worked out from the DNA. The top ten hold over 0.12% of the sample, which has a few million clones, around 94% seen once.

This clonotype was sampled from a young man in good health. V usage is TRBV5-6 and J usage is TRBJ2-6, with D unclear. The sequenced sample consisted of naive CD4+ T cells sorted from blood. Noted subset: CD45RA+ positively selected. In DNA form, the CDR3 reads TGTGCCAGCGCTTGGACCTCTGGGGCCAACGTCCTGACTTTC. Protein sequence: CASAWTSGANVLTF.